This entry features one TCR beta chain sequence. Produced via immunoSEQ multiplex PCR; TCRdb's table is partial and in-frame only. This sample has some 25,000 clones, with approximately 78% found just once. Germline V CDR1 and CDR2: SGHTA, FQGNSA. The CDR3 totals 13 residues. Between the trimmed V and J ends, which lost 5 bases and 0 bases, there was a span of 7 bases. The data derive from a study of PD-1 blockade in classical Hodgkin lymphoma. Study context: With a 2-week interval, patients received intravenous nivolumab at 3 mg/kg.

Every patient had relapsed following autologous stem cell transplantation, and cohorts differed in brentuximab vedotin exposure. The chain couples TRBV7-2 to TRBJ2-5; D perhaps matches TRBD1 (6 bases). This clonotype was sampled from a human donor with classical Hodgkin lymphoma. Sequenced material: peripheral blood mononuclear cells (PBMCs), taken before the second cycle of nivolumab. CDR3 in amino acids: CASSGQNQETQYF. The CDR3 DNA reads TGTGCCAGCAGCGGACAGAACCAAGAGACCCAGTACTTC.